The 25 T cell receptor beta chains in this list originate from one sample, sequenced in a study of cytomegalovirus exposure and HLA in healthy donors. The PCR made use of 60 Vbeta and 13 Jbeta primers. TCRdb's table, derived via immunoSEQ multiplex PCR, lists solely in-frame clones and lacks some. Here the sample table reports 60,000 to 65,000 clones. Source material: PBMCs. These receptors were obtained from a man under 40 in good health and CMV-seropositive.

CDR3 DNA: TGTGCCAGCAGCTTTGGGACTTACTATGGCTACACCTTC. Translated, it gives CASSFGTYYGYTF. The chain recombines TRBV7-9 with TRBJ1-2, with a tentative D call TRBD1 (5 bases). This CDR3 contains 13 residues. Trimming took off 3 bases at V and 3 bases at J, with 8 bases between the two ends. CDR1 SEHNR and CDR2 FQNEAQ come from the germline V gene (reference sequence).

The chain joins TRBV19 to TRBJ2-1; D may be TRBD2 (6 bases). Between the trimmed V and J ends, which lost 2 bases and 5 bases, there was a span of 13 bases. Germline CDR1 and CDR2: LNHDA and SQIVND (reference sequence). The CDR3 runs to 15 residues. This CDR3 reads CASSINGGGDNEQFF. The CDR3 nucleotides read TGTGCCAGTAGTATAAATGGAGGAGGGGACAATGAGCAGTTCTTC.

The rearrangement joins TRBV6-1 to TRBJ1-1; a possible D gene is TRBD1 (5 bases). Deletions cut 9 bases from V and 2 bases from J, with 19 bases between. Per the germline V gene, CDR1 is MNHNS and CDR2 is SASEGT. CDR3 length: 15 residues. Here the CDR3 DNA reads TGTGCCAGTACTGGGACTTCAGCGGGAAACACTGAAGCTTTCTTT. Encoded protein: CASTGTSAGNTEAFF.

The chain recombines TRBV19 with TRBJ2-7; D gene ambiguous. The CDR3 is 14 amino acids. The germline V and J ends were trimmed by 5 bases and 3 bases, with 14 bases remaining between them. The germline V gene has CDR1 LNHDA and CDR2 SQIVND (reference sequence). For the CDR3, the DNA is TGTGCCAGTAGTGAGGTTATGGGTCGCTACGAGCAGTACTTC. Residues: CASSEVMGRYEQYF.

CDR3 region: CASSLARDEQYF. Here the CDR3 DNA reads TGTGCCAGCAGCTTAGCGCGAGACGAGCAGTACTTC. The chain is built from TRBV7-8 and TRBJ2-7; D ambiguous. CDR1 and CDR2 (germline): SGHVS, FQNEAQ. This CDR3 contains 12 residues. The ends were cut back, 0 bases at V and 5 bases at J, with 5 bases in the middle.

The V gene is TRBV5-1, the J gene TRBJ2-1, with D unclear. The CDR3 extends over 15 amino acids. The ends were cut back, 0 bases at V and 5 bases at J, with 12 bases in the middle. The germline V gene has CDR1 SGHRS and CDR2 YFSETQ. The CDR3 DNA follows: TGCGCCAGCAGCTTGGGAGCGCCGATTGACAATGAGCAGTTCTTC. Its translation: CASSLGAPIDNEQFF. Together with reference TRBV5-1 and TRBJ2-1, the CDR3 gives the full variable domain: KAGVTQTPRYLIKTRGQQVTLSCSPISGHRSVSWYQQTPGQGLQFLFEYFSETQRNKGNFPGRFSGRQFSNSRSEMNVSTLELGDSALYLCASSLGAPIDNEQFFGPGTRLTVL.

The chain's CDR3 is CATSSLIGGGNEKLFF. Here the CDR3 DNA reads TGTGCCACCAGCAGCCTAATCGGGGGGGGGAATGAAAAACTGTTTTTT. The chain carries TRBV15 and TRBJ1-4, with a weak D call TRBD1 (5 bases). Germline V gives CDR1 LNHNV, CDR2 YYDKDF (reference sequence). The length of the CDR3 is 16 residues. V was clipped by 3 bases and J by 5 bases, with 16 bases between them. The whole variable domain, remainder taken from reference TRBV15 and TRBJ1-4, is DAMVIQNPRYQVTQFGKPVTLSCSQTLNHNVMYWYQQKSSQAPKLLFHYYDKDFNNEADTPDNFQSRRPNTSFCFLDIRSPGLGDTAMYLCATSSLIGGGNEKLFFGSGTQLSVL.

The chain employs TRBV2 and TRBJ1-5, with 8 bases that match TRBD1. V lost 11 bases, J lost 4 bases, and 7 bases stayed unmatched. CDR1 and CDR2 from the germline V gene are SNHLY and FYNNEI. This CDR3 region has 13 residues. CDR3 nucleotide sequence: TGTGCCTGCCAGGGGGCATGGAATCAGCCCCAGCATTTT. As protein: CACQGAWNQPQHF.

The genes are TRBV20-1 and TRBJ1-1; D call uncertain. V lost 8 bases, J lost 4 bases, and 11 bases lay in between. The V gene's germline CDR1 is DFQATT and CDR2 SNEGSKA (reference sequence). This CDR3 contains 11 residues. In DNA form, the CDR3 reads TGCAGTACTGGGGAGTCCACTGAAGCTTTCTTT. The encoded protein is CSTGESTEAFF.

The chain links TRBV6-5 to TRBJ1-4; D might be TRBD1 (6 bases). The germline gives CDR1 MNHEY, CDR2 SVGAGI. The CDR3 has 15 amino acids. V was clipped by 6 bases and J by 6 bases, with 17 bases between them. The CDR3 protein is CASRPAGTIHEKLFF. The DNA for the CDR3 is TGTGCCAGCAGGCCTGCCGGGACAATTCATGAAAAACTGTTTTTT.

This chain connects TRBV5-1 to TRBJ2-2; 7 bases agree with TRBD1. Germline V lookup: CDR1 SGHRS, CDR2 YFSETQ. This CDR3 has 16 residues. Trimming at V came to 4 bases and at J to 0 bases, leaving 6 bases not matched to a gene. As DNA, the CDR3 is TGCGCCAGCAGCCTATACAGGGGCCCGAACACCGGGGAGCTGTTTTTT. Its translation is CASSLYRGPNTGELFF.

This chain links TRBV27 with TRBJ2-7; no clear D. This CDR3 is 13 amino acids long. Germline V gene data show CDR1 as MNHEY and CDR2 as SMNVEV (reference sequence). V was shortened by 3 bases and J by 4 bases, with 10 bases between the two germline ends. The chain's CDR3 is CASSFRFSYEQYF. CDR3 DNA sequence: TGTGCCAGCAGTTTTCGGTTCTCTTACGAGCAGTACTTC.

This chain links TRBV2 with TRBJ2-3, with 8 nucleotides matching TRBD2. Germline V gene lookup returns CDR1 SNHLY and CDR2 FYNNEI. The CDR3 has 16 residues. The J segment lost 5 bases and the V segment lost 7 bases, leaving 14 bases of the junction unmatched. CDR3 in DNA: TGTGCCAGCACCGGCCCCGGGGGGGGCGGGTTAGATACGCAGTATTTT. Its protein is CASTGPGGGGLDTQYF.

The V gene is TRBV4-1, the J gene TRBJ2-7; no clear D gene. V lost 1 base to trimming and J lost 0 bases, with 13 bases between them. CDR1 is MGHRA, CDR2 YSYEKL, per germline. The CDR3 has 16 residues. CDR3 DNA: TGCGCCAGCAGCCAAGCCTATACGGGTTTCTCCTACGAGCAGTACTTC. This encodes CASSQAYTGFSYEQYF.

The chain couples TRBV6-5 to TRBJ2-5, with 9 bases identical to TRBD2. Germline V gene data show CDR1 as MNHEY and CDR2 as SVGAGI. Germline trimming cut 6 bases from V and 4 bases from J; bases unmatched to any gene: 12. This CDR3 region has 16 residues. DNA of the CDR3: TGTGCCAGCAGATACCTCGGCGGGGGGGCTGCAGAGACCCAGTACTTC. Amino acids: CASRYLGGGAAETQYF.

V is TRBV5-1 and J is TRBJ1-6; unclear D gene. Germline CDR1 reads SGHRS; CDR2 reads YFSETQ. With 0 bases removed from V and 0 bases from J, the gap between germline ends came to 7 bases. The CDR3 is 16 amino acids. The CDR3 is CASSLEGSSYNSPLHF. The CDR3 nucleotides read TGCGCCAGCAGCTTGGAAGGGAGCTCCTATAATTCACCCCTCCACTTT. The full variable domain, with the rest looked up from reference TRBV5-1 and TRBJ1-6, is KAGVTQTPRYLIKTRGQQVTLSCSPISGHRSVSWYQQTPGQGLQFLFEYFSETQRNKGNFPGRFSGRQFSNSRSEMNVSTLELGDSALYLCASSLEGSSYNSPLHFGNGTRLTVT.

The chain's CDR3 is CASSPWTSGRVNEQFF. For the CDR3, the DNA is TGTGCCAGTAGTCCCTGGACTAGCGGGAGGGTCAATGAGCAGTTCTTC. The chain carries TRBV19 and TRBJ2-1; 15 nucleotides align to TRBD2. The CDR3 covers 16 residues. V gave up 5 bases and J gave up 6 bases; unmatched junction bases: 5. CDR1 is LNHDA, CDR2 SQIVND, per germline (reference sequence). Full variable domain (remainder filled in from reference TRBV19 and TRBJ2-1): DGGITQSPKYLFRKEGQNVTLSCEQNLNHDAMYWYRQDPGQGLRLIYYSQIVNDFQKGDIAEGYSVSREKKESFPLTVTSAQKNPTAFYLCASSPWTSGRVNEQFFGPGTRLTVL.

The chain recombines TRBV30 with TRBJ1-1, with unresolved D. CDR1 is GTSNPN, CDR2 SVGIG, per germline (reference sequence). The CDR3 length is 12 residues. Trimming shortened V by 4 bases and J by 0 bases, and 6 bases separated the two germline ends. The DNA of the CDR3 is TGTGCCTGGAACTTAATGAACACTGAAGCTTTCTTT. Translating it yields CAWNLMNTEAFF. Full variable domain (outside the CDR3, taken from reference TRBV30 and TRBJ1-1): SQTIHQWPATLVQPVGSPLSLECTVEGTSNPNLYWYRQAAGRGLQLLFYSVGIGQISSEVPQNLSASRPQDRQFILSSKKLLLSDSGFYLCAWNLMNTEAFFGQGTRLTVV.

The chain couples TRBV5-4 to TRBJ1-1, with a possible D match to TRBD1 (5 bases). This CDR3 is 14 amino acids long. V was cut by 4 bases and J by 1 base, with 11 bases left in between. Per the germline V gene, CDR1 is SGHNT and CDR2 is YYREEE (reference sequence). The CDR3 nucleotides read TGTGCCAGCAGCGTAGACAGTAGGAACACTGAAGCTTTCTTT. Its protein is CASSVDSRNTEAFF.

The chain is built from TRBV2 and TRBJ1-4; no definite D call. Trimming took 1 base from V and 4 from J, leaving 4 bases between them. The CDR3 loop spans 13 amino acids. Germline V gene lookup returns CDR1 SNHLY and CDR2 FYNNEI. Written as DNA, the CDR3 is TGTGCCAGCAGTGAAGGGCTTAATGAAAAACTGTTTTTT. Residues: CASSEGLNEKLFF.

This chain links TRBV2 with TRBJ2-7; 8 nucleotides agree with TRBD2. V shed 2 bases, J shed 2 bases, and the junction held 5 bases outside the gene matches. The V gene's germline CDR1 is SNHLY and CDR2 FYNNEI. The CDR3 consists of 15 residues. CDR3 in DNA: TGTGCCAGCAGTGAATTGACGGGAGGGCCCTACGAGCAGTACTTC. This sequence encodes CASSELTGGPYEQYF.

The chain carries TRBV6-5 and TRBJ2-7; TRBD1 matches at 7 bases. The CDR3 has 13 amino acids. Per germline, CDR1 MNHEY and CDR2 SVGAGI. V was pared by 6 bases and J by 2 bases, with 4 bases of the junction left unmatched. The CDR3 DNA follows: TGTGCCAGCAGCTCGGACAGGACCTACGAGCAGTACTTC. It is translated as CASSSDRTYEQYF.

V is TRBV7-9 and J is TRBJ1-2, with 10 positions matching TRBD1. Germline values: CDR1 SEHNR, CDR2 FQNEAQ (reference sequence). This CDR3 is 19 amino acids long. Trimming took 1 base from V and 0 from J; bases not matched to a gene: 11. Here the CDR3 reads CASSLGGGPTGGSNYGYTF. Written as DNA, the CDR3 is TGTGCCAGCAGCTTAGGAGGCGGGCCGACAGGGGGCTCTAACTATGGCTACACCTTC.

CDR3 protein: CASSRLEERDTIYF. Here the CDR3 DNA reads TGTGCCAGCTCACGTTTGGAAGAGAGGGACACCATATATTTT. The J gene is TRBJ1-3, the V gene TRBV18, with D hard to call. CDR1 is KGHSH and CDR2 is LQKENI in the germline V gene. The V end lost 4 bases, the J end lost 8 bases, and 15 bases lay between the germline ends. CDR3 size: 14 residues. Looking up the rest from reference TRBV18 and TRBJ1-3 gives the full variable domain: NAGVMQNPRHLVRRRGQEARLRCSPMKGHSHVYWYRQLPEEGLKFMVYLQKENIIDESGMPKERFSAEFPKEGPSILRIQQVVRGDSAAYFCASSRLEERDTIYFGEGSWLTVV.

The rearrangement links TRBV19 to TRBJ1-1; D gene ambiguous. V lost 3 bases, J lost 3 bases, and 8 bases lay in between. The CDR3 is made up of 13 amino acids. Germline-derived CDR1 and CDR2 are LNHDA and SQIVND (reference sequence). In DNA form, the CDR3 reads TGTGCCAGTAGTATCGTGAGGGACACTGAAGCTTTCTTT. Residues: CASSIVRDTEAFF.